Below, 24 T cell receptor beta chains from the same sample are listed, as sequenced in a study of blood T cell repertoires in COVID-19. The repertoire was sequenced with immunoSEQ multiplex PCR; TCRdb's copy has only in-frame clones and lacks some. The sample consists of around 70,000 clones, more than 65% of them appearing once. The specimen sequenced was peripheral blood. Receptors were obtained from a woman aged 45-60 years with acute or convalescent COVID-19.

This chain links TRBV6-1 with TRBJ2-1; possibly TRBD2 for D (6 bases). There are 14 residues in the CDR3. Trimming left V 0 bases short and J 6 bases short, with 9 bases between. CDR1 is MNHNS and CDR2 is SASEGT in the germline V gene. CDR3 protein: CASSEAWGVNEQFF. In nucleotides, the CDR3 is TGTGCCAGCAGTGAAGCGTGGGGGGTCAATGAGCAGTTCTTC.

This clone was seen just once. The V gene is TRBV12-3 or TRBV12-4, the J gene TRBJ1-1; no clear D. The CDR3 is made up of 13 amino acids. Trimming shortened V by 2 bases and J by 7 bases, and 11 bases separated the two germline ends. Here the CDR3 reads CASSLRGWSEAFF. CDR3 nucleotides: TGTGCCAGCAGTTTACGCGGATGGAGTGAAGCTTTCTTT.

Remarks on this clone: Within the sample, other DNA sequences also encode this same CDR3. The rearrangement uses TRBV7-9 and TRBJ1-1; tentative D call: TRBD1 (6 bases). The CDR3 has 13 residues. Germline assignment: CDR1 SEHNR and CDR2 FQNEAQ (reference sequence). The V end lost 3 bases, the J end lost 1 base, and 6 bases lay between the germline ends. The CDR3 protein is CASSLGQNTEAFF. CDR3 bases: TGTGCCAGCAGCTTGGGACAGAACACTGAAGCTTTCTTT.

This rearrangement joins TRBV4-2 to TRBJ2-3; TRBD2 matches at 7 bases. The trim removed 4 bases at V and 2 bases at J, leaving 18 bases unmatched. The length of the CDR3 is 19 residues. Germline CDR1 is LGHNA and CDR2 is YNFKEQ. CDR3 nucleotide sequence: TGTGCCAGCAGCCGGGCGGGTGGTTCGCGGGAGAGAAACACAGATACGCAGTATTTT. It encodes CASSRAGGSRERNTDTQYF.

The rearrangement joins TRBV7-9 to TRBJ2-3, with D unresolved. The ends were cut back, 3 bases at V and 2 bases at J, with 6 bases in the middle. This CDR3 has 13 amino acids. The germline gives CDR1 SEHNR, CDR2 FQNEAQ (reference sequence). In DNA form, the CDR3 reads TGTGCCAGCAGCTTCGGTACCACAGATACGCAGTATTTT. It codes for CASSFGTTDTQYF. The full variable domain, its missing parts supplied by reference TRBV7-9 and TRBJ2-3, is DTGVSQNPRHKITKRGQNVTFRCDPISEHNRLYWYRQTLGQGPEFLTYFQNEAQLEKSRLLSDRFSAERPKGSFSTLEIQRTEQGDSAMYLCASSFGTTDTQYFGPGTRLTVL.

In its sample, this clone was seen many times. This chain links TRBV21-1 with TRBJ1-1; the table calls TRBD1, which could not be checked here. TRBV21-1 is an annotated pseudogene. The CDR3 totals 14 residues. The CDR3 region is CASSKVAGVSEAFF. CDR3 coding DNA: TGTGCCAGCAGCAAAGTGGCAGGGGTCTCTGAAGCTTTCTTT.

The chain recombines TRBV11-2 with TRBJ2-3, with D maybe TRBD1 (6 bases). Germline CDR1 and CDR2: SGHAT and FQNNGV. The CDR3 has 19 amino acids. Trimming stripped 1 base from V and 2 bases from J, with 22 bases between. CDR3 region: CASSLAPFGTLRFTDTQYF. The CDR3 bases are TGTGCCAGCAGCTTAGCACCCTTTGGGACACTAAGGTTCACAGATACGCAGTATTTT.

The chain has TRBV20-1 and TRBJ2-2; TRBD2 agrees at 7 bases. CDR1 is DFQATT, CDR2 SNEGSKA, per germline (reference sequence). The CDR3 loop spans 16 amino acids. J gave up 5 bases and V 3 bases, and 12 bases lay outside the gene matches. For the CDR3, the DNA is TGCAGTGCTAGTAACCCTAGCGGAGCGCTTACCGGGGAGCTGTTTTTT. This translates into CSASNPSGALTGELFF.

The chain combines TRBV6-5 with TRBJ1-2, with D perhaps matching TRBD1 (5 bases). This CDR3 spans 12 amino acids. V lost 6 bases and J 3 bases, leaving 8 bases between the germline ends. Germline V lookup: CDR1 MNHEY, CDR2 SVGAGI. The CDR3 spells CASRGTDYGYTF. The CDR3, as DNA: TGTGCCAGCAGGGGGACTGACTATGGCTACACCTTC.

This clone appeared a single time. The genes are TRBV5-4 and TRBJ2-1, with 12 bases matching TRBD2. CDR3 size: 16 residues. Germline trimming cut 4 bases from V and 4 bases from J; bases unmatched to any gene: 6. The V gene's germline CDR1 is SGHNT and CDR2 YYREEE (reference sequence). This CDR3 is CASSERTSGDYNEQFF. The CDR3 bases are TGTGCCAGCAGCGAAAGGACTAGCGGGGATTACAATGAGCAGTTCTTC.

This rearrangement joins TRBV3-1 (or the pseudogene TRBV3-2) to TRBJ1-1; perhaps TRBD1 as D (5 bases). The CDR3 totals 16 residues. Germline V gives CDR1 LGHDT, CDR2 YNNKEL (reference sequence). V was shortened by 4 bases and J by 0 bases, with 15 bases between the two germline ends. The CDR3 region has the DNA TGTGCCAGCAGCCCCCAGGGTTTTCTAATGAACACTGAAGCTTTCTTT. Translated, it gives CASSPQGFLMNTEAFF.

This chain connects TRBV3-1 (or the pseudogene TRBV3-2) to TRBJ2-2; D is perhaps TRBD1 (5 bases). CDR1 LGHDT and CDR2 YNNKEL come from the germline V gene (reference sequence). Trimming took off 2 bases at V and 4 bases at J, with 11 bases between the two ends. CDR3 length equals 15 residues. The CDR3 nucleotides are TGTGCCAGCAGCCAACAGGGTAGCCCCACCGGGGAGCTGTTTTTT. Its protein product is CASSQQGSPTGELFF.

The genes are TRBV19 and TRBJ1-4; D remains ambiguous. The germline CDR1 and CDR2 sequences are LNHDA and SQIVND (reference sequence). Trimming took 7 bases from V and 5 from J, leaving 11 bases between them. CDR3 length: 13 amino acids. This chain's CDR3 is CASMGGPNEKLFF. CDR3 nucleotide sequence: TGTGCCAGTATGGGAGGCCCAAATGAAAAACTGTTTTTT.

The genes are TRBV7-8 and TRBJ2-7, with TRBD2 matching 9 bases. The trim removed 0 bases at V and 3 bases at J, leaving 3 bases unmatched. Germline V gene lookup returns CDR1 SGHVS and CDR2 FQNEAQ. The CDR3 spans 15 residues. The CDR3 region is CASSLAGLASYEQYF. CDR3 DNA: TGTGCCAGCAGCTTAGCCGGACTAGCGAGCTACGAGCAGTACTTC.

The rearrangement joins TRBV5-5 to TRBJ2-7; no firm D call. Looked up from germline, CDR1 is SGHKS and CDR2 is YYEKEE (reference sequence). The CDR3 length is 16 residues. Trimming shortened V by 4 bases and J by 2 bases, and 19 bases separated the two germline ends. CDR3 amino acids: CASSLLLSGAPYEQYF. CDR3 nucleotides: TGTGCCAGCAGCCTCCTTTTATCTGGAGCTCCCTACGAGCAGTACTTC.

This clone was detected a few times. The V gene is TRBV11-2, the J gene TRBJ1-5; the match to TRBD1 covers 7 bases. The J segment lost 6 bases and the V segment lost 5 bases, leaving 4 bases of the junction unmatched. This CDR3 comprises 13 residues. Germline CDR1 and CDR2: SGHAT and FQNNGV. The CDR3 protein is CASSPTGVQPQHF. The CDR3, as DNA: TGTGCCAGCAGCCCTACAGGGGTTCAGCCCCAGCATTTT.

The chain is built from TRBV7-8 and TRBJ2-1; the match to TRBD2 covers 11 bases. The ends lost 3 bases at V and 8 bases at J; junction bases unmatched: 9. The CDR3 totals 16 residues. Germline V CDR1 and CDR2: SGHVS, FQNEAQ. In DNA, the CDR3 is TGTGCCAGCAGCTTCGCCCCGGGACTAGCGGTTGATGAGCAGTTCTTC. Its translation is CASSFAPGLAVDEQFF.

The rearrangement links TRBV11-2 to TRBJ2-7; 12 bases are a match to TRBD2. V lost 5 bases, J lost 2 bases, and 7 bases stayed unmatched. The germline CDR1 and CDR2 sequences are SGHAT and FQNNGV. The CDR3 consists of 16 residues. CDR3: CASSPLAGGSTYEQYF. The CDR3 DNA follows: TGTGCCAGCAGCCCTCTAGCGGGGGGGAGCACCTACGAGCAGTACTTC.

J is TRBJ1-2 and V is TRBV19; D is perhaps TRBD1 (6 bases). CDR3 length equals 12 residues. V was pared by 1 base and J by 7 bases, with 7 bases between. CDR1 and CDR2 from the germline V gene are LNHDA and SQIVND (reference sequence). The chain's CDR3 is CASSIGTVGYTF. The CDR3 nucleotides read TGTGCCAGTAGTATAGGGACAGTTGGCTACACCTTC.

This chain joins TRBV7-2 and TRBJ2-3, with a tentative D call TRBD2 (5 bases). CDR1 and CDR2 (germline): SGHTA, FQGNSA. This CDR3 region has 14 residues. The ends were cut back, 4 bases at V and 3 bases at J, with 11 bases in the middle. Written as DNA, the CDR3 is TGTGCCAGCAGCTCATCCACGGGGACAGATACGCAGTATTTT. Its protein product is CASSSSTGTDTQYF.

This chain joins TRBV7-8 and TRBJ2-1; maybe TRBD2 (7 bases). This CDR3 has 14 amino acids. V lost 4 bases to trimming and J lost 10 bases, with 17 bases between them. The germline CDR1 and CDR2 sequences are SGHVS and FQNEAQ. CDR3 sequence reads: CASSYGLVGGEQFF. The DNA for the CDR3 is TGTGCCAGCAGCTACGGACTAGTCGGGGGCGAGCAGTTCTTC. Complete variable domain (other parts from reference TRBV7-8 and TRBJ2-1): GAGVSQSPRYKVAKRGQDVALRCDPISGHVSLFWYQQALGQGPEFLTYFQNEAQLDKSGLPSDRFFAERPEGSVSTLKIQRTQQEDSAVYLCASSYGLVGGEQFFGPGTRLTVL.

The chain has TRBV27 and TRBJ1-5, with 7 positions matching TRBD1. CDR1 and CDR2 from the germline V gene are MNHEY and SMNVEV (reference sequence). V was clipped by 3 bases and J by 4 bases; unmatched bases: 0. The length of the CDR3 is 13 residues. Here the CDR3 reads CASSLTGNQPQHF. CDR3 nucleotide sequence: TGTGCCAGCAGTTTGACAGGGAATCAGCCCCAGCATTTT.

The V gene is TRBV4-2, the J gene TRBJ1-1; 7 nucleotides align to TRBD1. In germline, CDR1 is LGHNA, CDR2 YNFKEQ. The CDR3 covers 15 residues. With 4 bases clipped from V and 5 bases from J, the junction kept 10 bases outside the gene matches. Written as DNA, the CDR3 is TGTGCCAGCAGCCCCGACCACACAGGGGAAACTGAAGCTTTCTTT. It encodes CASSPDHTGETEAFF.

The CDR3 loop reads CAWSAHRGREQYF. The DNA for the CDR3 is TGTGCCTGGAGTGCCCACCGGGGAAGGGAGCAGTACTTC. This chain connects TRBV30 to TRBJ2-7; D perhaps matches TRBD2 (5 bases). CDR3 length equals 13 residues. Trimming pared 1 base from V and 7 bases from J, leaving 14 bases between. Germline values: CDR1 GTSNPN, CDR2 SVGIG (reference sequence).